This entry describes one TCR beta chain. What this receptor recognizes is not known. No quality values exist for individual bases; no much larger clone is one base distant. Including cysteine and phenylalanine, the CDR3 has 14 amino acids. The kept DNA is CDR3 alone, 42 bases in frame from the first base. V has 10 bases trimmed and J has 5 bases trimmed; junction bases matching no gene number 9. CDR1 and CDR2 are drawn from the germline V gene: SNHLY, FYNNEI. This specimen belongs to a study of cytomegalovirus exposure and HLA in healthy donors (dated by TCRdb to about 2017). About the study as a whole: According to a later analysis, one platform produced both the roughly 130 validation repertoires and the 550 to 800 repertoires of the first cohort. The study aimed to test whether signatures of past pathogen exposure could be identified by cataloging public T cell receptors. A separate validation cohort of roughly 130 different subjects was used in addition to the roughly 720-subject first cohort. To predict cytomegalovirus infection status, the study brought together high-throughput TCR immunosequencing, statistical association of individual TCRs with disease status, and machine learning. The full study reports these points: In both the original and validation cohorts, the classifier was reported to diagnose cytomegalovirus status with high specificity and sensitivity. It was suggested by the authors that the approach could potentially be generalized to other disease states and immunological phenotypes. Most TCR sequences were observed very rarely across donors, whereas some public TCRs were present in many individuals. The study listed 150 to 200 TCR beta chains as associated with cytomegalovirus. A later analysis had no HLA typing for the validation cohort, so co-occurrence there was scored across all 110 or so repertoires. In vitro tests confirmed that three of the cytomegalovirus-associated TCR beta chains recognize cytomegalovirus antigens. A later analysis found that TCRs clustered in the first cohort also tended to co-occur in the 120 validation repertoires, with 94% of cluster scores above 0.

Library creation used the immunoSEQ multiplex PCR assay. Concerning the study's data processing: A statistical classification framework was developed to diagnose cytomegalovirus status using the catalog of TCR beta chain sequences. The clones in this table, taken by TCRdb from immuneACCESS, are in-frame only. Not every clone is retained; where verified, under half of the shortfall comes from an unresolved V gene, and the cause of the rest is unknown. D and trimming come from the DNA, and the V and J calls and clone size come from that table. This sample has 160,000 or so clones in its table, and just under 90% of those were observed once. Together, the top ten hold roughly 1.5% of the sample. Separate from the roughly 650-subject first cohort, the validation cohort of about 120 subjects was the group to which the donors belonged.

Sequenced input: PBMCs. The TCR sequence derives from a woman aged 25 to 45 in good health and CMV-seronegative. The rearrangement combines TRBV2 with TRBJ2-2, and TRBD1 matches 8 of the central bases. The base sequence is TGTGCCACCGGACAGGGAAGGGGGACCGGGGAGCTGTTTTTT. Translated, it reads CATGQGRGTGELFF.